These T cell receptor beta chains were read from a single sample in a study of blood T cell repertoires in COVID-19. Profiled with immunoSEQ multiplex PCR; TCRdb holds only in-frame clones, not every one. The data contain 100,000 or so clones, 70% to 80% of them singletons. The sample taken for sequencing was peripheral blood. The receptor set was obtained from a man aged 70 or older with active or convalescent COVID-19. CDR3s include the opening cysteine and the closing phenylalanine or tryptophan. The order of the fields is J gene, clone size, V gene, D gene, CDR3 DNA, CDR3 protein. A D gene is named only where the DNA matches it firmly. The listing skips clone size in some rows; elsewhere it reads once, few, many or a size class.

>TRBJ2-7|NA|TRBV7-2|TRBD2
TGTGCCAGCAGCTCTAGCGGGGTAAGCTCCTACGAGCAGTACTTC
CASSSSGVSSYEQYF
>TRBJ1-5|NA|TRBV7-6|NA
TGTGCCAGCAGCTTCGACAGAGATCAGCCCCAGCATTTT
CASSFDRDQPQHF
>TRBJ2-5|NA|TRBV3-1/TRBV3-2|NA
TGTGCCAGCAGCGACTTTCGACGGATCCAAGAGACCCAGTACTTC
CASSDFRRIQETQYF
>TRBJ1-1|NA|TRBV5-4|NA
TGTGCCAGCAGCCTAAGGGGTTGGAACACTGAAGCTTTCTTT
CASSLRGWNTEAFF
>TRBJ1-6|few|TRBV27|TRBD1
TGTGCCAGCAGTTTCCAGGGACAGGGGATTTCACCCCTCCACTTT
CASSFQGQGISPLHF
>TRBJ2-7|NA|TRBV6-6|TRBD2
TGTGCCAGCAGTTGGGAGCGGGAGTACCGGGACGAGCAGTACTTC
CASSWEREYRDEQYF
>TRBJ1-1|NA|TRBV12-3/TRBV12-4|NA
TGTGCCAGCAGTTTAGTGGCGGACACTGAAGCTTTCTTT
CASSLVADTEAFF
>TRBJ2-5|NA|TRBV5-8|NA
TGTGCCAGCAGCTTGGCCCCGTTTGAAGAGACCCAGTACTTC
CASSLAPFEETQYF
>TRBJ2-3|NA|TRBV10-1|TRBD2
TGCGCCAGCAGTAGCGGGAGGGGAGATACGCAGTATTTT
CASSSGRGDTQYF
>TRBJ2-5|NA|TRBV4-1|TRBD1
TGCGCCAGCAGCCGCCAAGGACAGGGGTTAGAGACCCAGTACTTC
CASSRQGQGLETQYF
>TRBJ2-3|NA|TRBV7-3|TRBD1
TGTGCCAGCGGACAGGGTTACGCAGATACGCAGTATTTT
CASGQGYADTQYF
>TRBJ2-3|NA|TRBV5-1|TRBD2
TGCGCCAGCAGCCCGGGACTAGCGGGGAACACAGATACGCAGTATTTT
CASSPGLAGNTDTQYF
>TRBJ2-7|NA|TRBV6-5|TRBD2
TGTGCCAGCAGTTACCCCGGGACTAGCTACGAGCAGTACTTC
CASSYPGTSYEQYF
>TRBJ1-1|once|TRBV3-1/TRBV3-2|NA
TGTGCCAGCAGATTCCAGGGCAGGACTGAAGCTTTCTTT
CASRFQGRTEAFF
>TRBJ2-5|NA|TRBV27|TRBD1
TGTGCCAGCAGAAGCCAAGGACAGGTCCGGGAGACCCAGTACTTC
CASRSQGQVRETQYF
>TRBJ2-7|few|TRBV19|TRBD1
TGTGCCAGTAGTCTGCGGGGACAGGGGGACAACGAGCAGTACTTC
CASSLRGQGDNEQYF
>TRBJ1-2|NA|TRBV30|TRBD1
TGTGCCTGGAGTAACAGGGGATTTAACTATGGCTACACCTTC
CAWSNRGFNYGYTF
>TRBJ2-3|NA|TRBV5-1|NA
TGCGCCAGCAGCAAGGACAGAGTTGGCGCAGATACGCAGTATTTT
CASSKDRVGADTQYF
>TRBJ2-3|NA|TRBV2|TRBD2
TGTGCCAGCAGCCCTAGCGGGAGCACAGATACGCAGTATTTT
CASSPSGSTDTQYF
>TRBJ1-5|NA|TRBV7-2|TRBD1
TGTGCCAGCAGCTCCGGACAGGTGGACAATCAGCCCCAGCATTTT
CASSSGQVDNQPQHF